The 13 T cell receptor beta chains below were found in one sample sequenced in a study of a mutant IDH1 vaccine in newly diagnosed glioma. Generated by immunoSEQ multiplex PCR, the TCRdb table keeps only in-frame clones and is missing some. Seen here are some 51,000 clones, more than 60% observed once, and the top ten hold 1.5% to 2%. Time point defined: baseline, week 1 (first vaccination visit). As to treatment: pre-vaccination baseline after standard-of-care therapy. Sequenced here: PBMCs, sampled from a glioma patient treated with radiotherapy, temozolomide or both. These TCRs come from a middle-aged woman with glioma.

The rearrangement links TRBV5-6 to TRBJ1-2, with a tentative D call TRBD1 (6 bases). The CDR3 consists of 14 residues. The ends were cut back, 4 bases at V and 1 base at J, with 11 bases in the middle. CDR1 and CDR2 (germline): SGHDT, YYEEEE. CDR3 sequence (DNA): TGTGCCAGCAGCCTTCAGGGGATTAACTATGGCTACACCTTC. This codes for CASSLQGINYGYTF.

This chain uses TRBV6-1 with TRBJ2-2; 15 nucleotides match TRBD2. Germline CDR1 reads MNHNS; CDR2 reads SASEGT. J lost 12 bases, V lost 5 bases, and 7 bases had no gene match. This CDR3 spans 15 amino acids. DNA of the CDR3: TGTGCCAGCAGTCCCGGACTAGCGGGGGGGCCTCAGCTGTTTTTT. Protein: CASSPGLAGGPQLFF.

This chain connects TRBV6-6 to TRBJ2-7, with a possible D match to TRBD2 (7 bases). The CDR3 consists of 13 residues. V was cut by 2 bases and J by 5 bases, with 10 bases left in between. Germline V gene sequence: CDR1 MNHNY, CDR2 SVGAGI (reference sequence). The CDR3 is CASSYGGANEQYF. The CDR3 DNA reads TGTGCCAGCAGTTACGGGGGGGCGAACGAGCAGTACTTC.

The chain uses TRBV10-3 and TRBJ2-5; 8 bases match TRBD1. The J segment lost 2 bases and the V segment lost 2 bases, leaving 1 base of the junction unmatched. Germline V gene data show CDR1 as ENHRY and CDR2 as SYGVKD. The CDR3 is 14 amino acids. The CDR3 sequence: CAISENRGQETQYF. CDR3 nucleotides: TGTGCCATCAGTGAGAACAGGGGGCAAGAGACCCAGTACTTC.

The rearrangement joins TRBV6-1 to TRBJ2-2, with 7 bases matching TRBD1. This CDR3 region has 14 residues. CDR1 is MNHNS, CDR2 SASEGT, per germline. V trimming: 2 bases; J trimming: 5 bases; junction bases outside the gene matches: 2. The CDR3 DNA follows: TGTGCCAGCAGTGAACAGGGGGAAACCGGGGAGCTGTTTTTT. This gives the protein CASSEQGETGELFF.

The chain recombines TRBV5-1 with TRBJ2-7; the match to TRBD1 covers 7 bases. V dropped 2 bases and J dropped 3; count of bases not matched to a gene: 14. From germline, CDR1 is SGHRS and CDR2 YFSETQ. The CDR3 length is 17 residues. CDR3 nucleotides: TGCGCCAGCAGCTTAGGCGGAGGAGGACAGGCCTACTACGAGCAGTACTTC. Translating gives CASSLGGGGQAYYEQYF.

In nucleotides, the CDR3 is TGTGCCAGTAGGAGGAGGGGGAGCAATCAGCCCCAGCATTTT. Residues: CASRRRGSNQPQHF. The chain uses TRBV19 and TRBJ1-5; TRBD1 might be the D (6 bases). Trimming pared 6 bases from V and 1 base from J, leaving 10 bases between. CDR3 length: 14 amino acids. CDR1 LNHDA and CDR2 SQIVND come from the germline V gene (reference sequence).

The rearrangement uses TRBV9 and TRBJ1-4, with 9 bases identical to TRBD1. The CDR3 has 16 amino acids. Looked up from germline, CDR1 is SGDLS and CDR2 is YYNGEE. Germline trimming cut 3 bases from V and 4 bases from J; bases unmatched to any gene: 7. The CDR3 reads CASSAAGTGRNEKLFF. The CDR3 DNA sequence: TGTGCCAGCAGCGCCGCCGGGACAGGGCGTAATGAAAAACTGTTTTTT.

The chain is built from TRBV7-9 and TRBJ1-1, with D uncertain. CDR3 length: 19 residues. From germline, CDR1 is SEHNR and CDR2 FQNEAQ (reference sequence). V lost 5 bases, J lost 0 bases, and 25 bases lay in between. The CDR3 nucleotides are TGTGCCAGCAGCCCGCCCAGTCGGTGGAGGAATGGGGTGAACACTGAAGCTTTCTTT. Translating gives CASSPPSRWRNGVNTEAFF. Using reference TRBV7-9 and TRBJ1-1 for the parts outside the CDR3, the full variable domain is DTGVSQNPRHKITKRGQNVTFRCDPISEHNRLYWYRQTLGQGPEFLTYFQNEAQLEKSRLLSDRFSAERPKGSFSTLEIQRTEQGDSAMYLCASSPPSRWRNGVNTEAFFGQGTRLTVV.

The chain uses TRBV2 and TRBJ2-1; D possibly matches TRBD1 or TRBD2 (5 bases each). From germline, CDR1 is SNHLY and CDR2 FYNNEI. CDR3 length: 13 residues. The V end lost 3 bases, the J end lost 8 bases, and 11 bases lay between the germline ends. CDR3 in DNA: TGTGCCAGCAGTGACGCCGAGGGGTATGAGCAGTTCTTC. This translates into CASSDAEGYEQFF.

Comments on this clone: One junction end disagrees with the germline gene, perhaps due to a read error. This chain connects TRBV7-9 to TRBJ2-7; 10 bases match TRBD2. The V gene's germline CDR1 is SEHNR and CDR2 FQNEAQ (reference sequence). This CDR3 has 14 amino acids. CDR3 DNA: TGTGCCAGCAGCCTAGCGGGGGCGGTCTACGAGCAGTACTTC. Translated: CASSLAGAVYEQYF.

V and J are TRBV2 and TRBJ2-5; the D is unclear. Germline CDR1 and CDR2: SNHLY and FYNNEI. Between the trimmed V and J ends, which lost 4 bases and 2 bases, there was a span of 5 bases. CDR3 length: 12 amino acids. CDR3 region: CASSALQETQYF. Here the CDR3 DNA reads TGTGCCAGCAGTGCCCTGCAAGAGACCCAGTACTTC.

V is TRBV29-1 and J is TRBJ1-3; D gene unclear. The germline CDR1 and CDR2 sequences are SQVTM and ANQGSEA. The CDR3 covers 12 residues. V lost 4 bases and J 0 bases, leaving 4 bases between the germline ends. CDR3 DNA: TGCAGCGTTGGGGACTCTGGAAACACCATATATTTT. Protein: CSVGDSGNTIYF.